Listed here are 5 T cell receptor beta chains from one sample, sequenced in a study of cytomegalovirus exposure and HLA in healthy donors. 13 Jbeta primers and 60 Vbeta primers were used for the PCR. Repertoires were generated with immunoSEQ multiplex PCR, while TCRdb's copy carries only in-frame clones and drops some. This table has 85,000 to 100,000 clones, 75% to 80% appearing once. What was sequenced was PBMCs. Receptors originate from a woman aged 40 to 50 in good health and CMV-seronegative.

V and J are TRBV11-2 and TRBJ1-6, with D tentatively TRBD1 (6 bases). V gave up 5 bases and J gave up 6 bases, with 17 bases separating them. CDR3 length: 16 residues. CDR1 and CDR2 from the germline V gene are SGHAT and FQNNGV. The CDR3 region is CASSITGRGANSPLHF. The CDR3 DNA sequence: TGTGCCAGCAGCATAACGGGCCGGGGGGCTAATTCACCCCTCCACTTT.

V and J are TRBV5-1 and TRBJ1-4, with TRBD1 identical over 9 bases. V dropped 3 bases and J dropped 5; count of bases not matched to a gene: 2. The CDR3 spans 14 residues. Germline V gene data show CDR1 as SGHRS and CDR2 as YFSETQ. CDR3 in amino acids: CASSSGQGNEKLFF. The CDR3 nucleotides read TGCGCCAGCAGCTCAGGACAGGGGAATGAAAAACTGTTTTTT.

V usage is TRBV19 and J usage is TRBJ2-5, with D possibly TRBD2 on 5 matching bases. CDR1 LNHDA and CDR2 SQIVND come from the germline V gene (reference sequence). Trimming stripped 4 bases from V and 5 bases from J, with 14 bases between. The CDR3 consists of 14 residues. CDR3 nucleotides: TGTGCCAGTAGTAGTAATAGCGTATTGGAGACCCAGTACTTC. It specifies CASSSNSVLETQYF.

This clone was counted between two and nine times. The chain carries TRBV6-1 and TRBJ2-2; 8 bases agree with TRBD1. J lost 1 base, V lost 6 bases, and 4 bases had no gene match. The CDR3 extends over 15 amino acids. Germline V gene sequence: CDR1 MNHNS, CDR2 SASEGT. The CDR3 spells CASSLGQGNTGELFF. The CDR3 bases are TGTGCCAGCAGCCTTGGACAGGGGAACACCGGGGAGCTGTTTTTT.

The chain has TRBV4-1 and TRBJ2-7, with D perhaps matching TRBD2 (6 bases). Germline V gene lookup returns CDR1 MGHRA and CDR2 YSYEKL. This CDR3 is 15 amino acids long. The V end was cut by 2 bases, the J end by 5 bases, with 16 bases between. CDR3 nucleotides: TGCGCCAGCAGCCAAATAAGGAGGAGGGTCGACGAGCAGTACTTC. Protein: CASSQIRRRVDEQYF.